These 20 T cell receptor beta chains share one sample of origin, sequenced in a study of a mutant IDH1 vaccine in newly diagnosed glioma. Time point: week 47, end of study. One vaccine dose held 300 ug of mutant IDH1 20-mer peptide and came with topical imiquimod. No antigen has been assigned to these receptors. Libraries were prepared by immunoSEQ multiplex PCR; TCRdb keeps only in-frame clonotypes and omits some of them. The sample contains around 100,000 clones, roughly 91% of which appear only once. Sample: PBMCs, taken from a glioma patient whose treatment included an IDH1 peptide vaccine. Receptors were obtained from a woman aged 50 to 60 with glioma.

This clone was picked up a small number of times. This chain uses TRBV28 with TRBJ1-5; TRBD1 matches at 10 bases. The CDR3 runs 15 residues. The germline gives CDR1 MDHEN, CDR2 SYDVKM. The V gene end was trimmed by 4 bases and the J gene end by 6 bases; junction bases not matched to a gene: 6. The CDR3, as DNA: TGTGCCAGCAGTTCGTCCGGGACAGGGGTTCAGCCCCAGCATTTT. This codes for CASSSSGTGVQPQHF.

The chain employs TRBV28 and TRBJ2-2; D is unresolved. The V gene lost 3 bases and the J gene lost 0 bases, with 8 bases spanning the gap. The germline V gene encodes CDR1 MDHEN and CDR2 SYDVKM. This CDR3 contains 15 residues. The CDR3: CASSFRQTNTGELFF. The CDR3 nucleotides are TGTGCCAGCAGTTTCCGGCAGACGAACACCGGGGAGCTGTTTTTT.

The chain carries TRBV5-5 and TRBJ2-5; 7 bases are shared with TRBD1. V was clipped by 3 bases and J by 4 bases; unmatched bases: 6. Germline CDR1 SGHKS, CDR2 YYEKEE (reference sequence). This CDR3 has 14 residues. The CDR3 DNA reads as TGTGCCAGCAGCTCTTCGACAGGGAGAGAGACCCAGTACTTC. It is translated as CASSSSTGRETQYF.

This clone was counted once. V gene TRBV18 combines with J gene TRBJ2-7; 7 bases fit TRBD1. The CDR3 length is 14 residues. Germline V gene data show CDR1 as KGHSH and CDR2 as LQKENI. Germline trimming cut 6 bases from V and 0 bases from J; bases unmatched to any gene: 5. The CDR3 DNA sequence: TGTGCCAGCTCGCCCGGGACAGCCTCCTACGAGCAGTACTTC. Residues: CASSPGTASYEQYF. Variable domain in full (rest from reference TRBV18 and TRBJ2-7): NAGVMQNPRHLVRRRGQEARLRCSPMKGHSHVYWYRQLPEEGLKFMVYLQKENIIDESGMPKERFSAEFPKEGPSILRIQQVVRGDSAAYFCASSPGTASYEQYFGPGTRLTVT.

The J gene is TRBJ2-7, the V gene TRBV27; a possible D gene is TRBD2 (6 bases). This CDR3 contains 14 residues. The germline V gene encodes CDR1 MNHEY and CDR2 SMNVEV (reference sequence). The V end was cut by 6 bases, the J end by 0 bases, with 12 bases between. The CDR3 here is CASSLVGGSYEQYF. CDR3 bases: TGTGCCAGCAGCCTAGTGGGGGGCTCCTACGAGCAGTACTTC.

This clone has only one observation. The chain joins TRBV20-1 to TRBJ2-7, with D tentatively TRBD1 or TRBD2 (5 bases each). Germline lookup yields CDR1 DFQATT and CDR2 SNEGSKA (reference sequence). The V and J ends lost 6 bases and 2 bases respectively, with 8 bases between them. The length of the CDR3 is 11 residues. Written as DNA, the CDR3 is TGCAGTGCCGGGGCGACCTACGAGCAGTACTTC. Its translation is CSAGATYEQYF.

The chain joins TRBV5-1 to TRBJ1-3, with D uncertain. V lost 4 bases, J lost 4 bases, and 12 bases lay in between. This CDR3 region has 14 residues. Per the germline V gene, CDR1 is SGHRS and CDR2 is YFSETQ. Here the CDR3 reads CASSPGVEGNTIYF. The CDR3 DNA sequence: TGCGCCAGCAGCCCTGGGGTAGAAGGAAACACCATATATTTT.

The chain joins TRBV30 to TRBJ1-3; 7 bases agree with TRBD1. The trim removed 2 bases at V and 2 bases at J, leaving 9 bases unmatched. The V gene's germline CDR1 is GTSNPN and CDR2 SVGIG (reference sequence). This CDR3 has 16 amino acids. CDR3 protein: CAWSPGGQIAGNTIYF. The CDR3 coding sequence is TGTGCCTGGAGTCCTGGGGGACAGATCGCTGGAAACACCATATATTTT.

The chain couples TRBV7-2 to TRBJ2-1; no clear D gene. CDR3 length: 15 residues. Germline loops: CDR1 SGHTA, CDR2 FQGNSA. V was cut by 0 bases and J by 0 bases, with 6 bases left in between. CDR3 sequence: CASSLAISSYNEQFF. Written as DNA, the CDR3 is TGTGCCAGCAGCTTAGCGATTAGCTCCTACAATGAGCAGTTCTTC.

V is TRBV25-1 and J is TRBJ1-2; D is unresolved. The CDR3 length is 14 residues. Trimming took 2 bases from V and 4 from J, leaving 11 bases between them. Germline CDR1 MGHDK, CDR2 SYGVNS. CDR3 region: CASSETRVPYGYTF. DNA of the CDR3: TGTGCCAGCAGTGAAACCCGGGTTCCCTATGGCTACACCTTC.

The V and J genes are TRBV14 and TRBJ2-7, with TRBD2 as a possible D gene (6 bases). The V gene lost 4 bases and the J gene lost 3 bases, with 16 bases spanning the gap. The CDR3 consists of 15 residues. Per the germline V gene, CDR1 is SGHDN and CDR2 is FVKESK. The CDR3 sequence: CASSPASGLVYEQYF. The DNA of the CDR3 is TGTGCCAGCAGCCCCGCAAGCGGGCTCGTCTACGAGCAGTACTTC.

This clone was picked up a small number of times. This chain uses TRBV25-1 with TRBJ2-1; 11 positions agree with TRBD2. V was pared by 4 bases and J by 1 base, with 9 bases of the junction left unmatched. CDR1 MGHDK and CDR2 SYGVNS come from the germline V gene. CDR3 length: 18 amino acids. The CDR3 DNA follows: TGTGCCAGCAGTGTGCTAGCGGGAGGTGGAGGATCCTACAATGAGCAGTTCTTC. This sequence encodes CASSVLAGGGGSYNEQFF.

The CDR3 sequence is CASSYDMNTEAFF. The CDR3, as DNA: TGCGCCAGCAGCTACGACATGAACACTGAAGCTTTCTTT. The V call is TRBV5-1, the J call TRBJ1-1; D gene unclear. Germline values: CDR1 SGHRS, CDR2 YFSETQ. The CDR3 has 13 residues. V lost 3 bases to trimming and J lost 0 bases, with 6 bases between them.

The CDR3 DNA reads TGTGCCAGCAGCCGCCAACAGGGTTCAGAACAGCCCCAGCATTTT. Protein sequence: CASSRQQGSEQPQHF. V usage is TRBV7-9 and J usage is TRBJ1-5, with D perhaps TRBD1 (6 bases). The length of the CDR3 is 15 residues. The ends were cut back, 5 bases at V and 7 bases at J, with 18 bases in the middle. Germline V gives CDR1 SEHNR, CDR2 FQNEAQ (reference sequence).

This clone has only one observation. This chain connects TRBV29-1 to TRBJ2-5, with D unclear. In germline, CDR1 is SQVTM, CDR2 ANQGSEA. V was shortened by 3 bases and J by 0 bases, with 8 bases between the two germline ends. The CDR3 length is 13 residues. The CDR3 region is CSVDRADQETQYF. The CDR3 region has the DNA TGCAGCGTTGATCGGGCAGACCAAGAGACCCAGTACTTC.

The chain carries TRBV7-9 and TRBJ2-4; tentative D call: TRBD1 (5 bases). The CDR3 is made up of 13 amino acids. Trimming took 3 bases from V and 6 from J, leaving 9 bases between them. The germline CDR1 and CDR2 sequences are SEHNR and FQNEAQ (reference sequence). The CDR3 region has the DNA TGTGCCAGCAGCTTGCTTCAGGGAAACATTCAGTACTTC. Translated, it gives CASSLLQGNIQYF.

J is TRBJ2-7 and V is TRBV27, with 9 bases lining up with TRBD2. The germline CDR1 and CDR2 sequences are MNHEY and SMNVEV (reference sequence). There are 17 residues in the CDR3. The J segment lost 7 bases and the V segment lost 5 bases, leaving 18 bases of the junction unmatched. In nucleotides, the CDR3 is TGTGCCAGCAGTCACGCCCTAGGTCTAGCGGGGAGGTCGGAGCAGTACTTC. This sequence encodes CASSHALGLAGRSEQYF.

This rearrangement joins TRBV7-6 to TRBJ2-1; tentative D call: TRBD1 (5 bases). The CDR3 is made up of 14 amino acids. V lost 1 base to trimming and J lost 4 bases, with 8 bases between them. Germline values: CDR1 SGHVS, CDR2 FNYEAQ. The CDR3 here is CASSLGGRYNEQFF. CDR3 bases: TGTGCCAGCAGCTTAGGGGGCAGGTACAATGAGCAGTTCTTC.

The chain carries TRBV27 and TRBJ2-7, with 7 bases lining up with TRBD1. Trimming took 5 bases from V and 3 from J; bases not matched to a gene: 4. CDR3 length: 13 amino acids. Per germline, CDR1 MNHEY and CDR2 SMNVEV (reference sequence). In DNA, the CDR3 is TGTGCCAGCAGTAGAGGGGGCGGCTACGAGCAGTACTTC. Protein: CASSRGGGYEQYF.

This clone was counted only a few times. This chain joins TRBV7-8 and TRBJ1-3; no reliable D call. Trimming stripped 5 bases from V and 1 base from J, with 12 bases between. The germline CDR1 and CDR2 sequences are SGHVS and FQNEAQ. The CDR3 loop spans 15 amino acids. The CDR3 reads CASSPYRGSGNTIYF. CDR3 DNA: TGTGCCAGCAGCCCTTACCGGGGATCTGGAAACACCATATATTTT. Full variable domain (rest looked up from reference TRBV7-8 and TRBJ1-3): GAGVSQSPRYKVAKRGQDVALRCDPISGHVSLFWYQQALGQGPEFLTYFQNEAQLDKSGLPSDRFFAERPEGSVSTLKIQRTQQEDSAVYLCASSPYRGSGNTIYFGEGSWLTVV.